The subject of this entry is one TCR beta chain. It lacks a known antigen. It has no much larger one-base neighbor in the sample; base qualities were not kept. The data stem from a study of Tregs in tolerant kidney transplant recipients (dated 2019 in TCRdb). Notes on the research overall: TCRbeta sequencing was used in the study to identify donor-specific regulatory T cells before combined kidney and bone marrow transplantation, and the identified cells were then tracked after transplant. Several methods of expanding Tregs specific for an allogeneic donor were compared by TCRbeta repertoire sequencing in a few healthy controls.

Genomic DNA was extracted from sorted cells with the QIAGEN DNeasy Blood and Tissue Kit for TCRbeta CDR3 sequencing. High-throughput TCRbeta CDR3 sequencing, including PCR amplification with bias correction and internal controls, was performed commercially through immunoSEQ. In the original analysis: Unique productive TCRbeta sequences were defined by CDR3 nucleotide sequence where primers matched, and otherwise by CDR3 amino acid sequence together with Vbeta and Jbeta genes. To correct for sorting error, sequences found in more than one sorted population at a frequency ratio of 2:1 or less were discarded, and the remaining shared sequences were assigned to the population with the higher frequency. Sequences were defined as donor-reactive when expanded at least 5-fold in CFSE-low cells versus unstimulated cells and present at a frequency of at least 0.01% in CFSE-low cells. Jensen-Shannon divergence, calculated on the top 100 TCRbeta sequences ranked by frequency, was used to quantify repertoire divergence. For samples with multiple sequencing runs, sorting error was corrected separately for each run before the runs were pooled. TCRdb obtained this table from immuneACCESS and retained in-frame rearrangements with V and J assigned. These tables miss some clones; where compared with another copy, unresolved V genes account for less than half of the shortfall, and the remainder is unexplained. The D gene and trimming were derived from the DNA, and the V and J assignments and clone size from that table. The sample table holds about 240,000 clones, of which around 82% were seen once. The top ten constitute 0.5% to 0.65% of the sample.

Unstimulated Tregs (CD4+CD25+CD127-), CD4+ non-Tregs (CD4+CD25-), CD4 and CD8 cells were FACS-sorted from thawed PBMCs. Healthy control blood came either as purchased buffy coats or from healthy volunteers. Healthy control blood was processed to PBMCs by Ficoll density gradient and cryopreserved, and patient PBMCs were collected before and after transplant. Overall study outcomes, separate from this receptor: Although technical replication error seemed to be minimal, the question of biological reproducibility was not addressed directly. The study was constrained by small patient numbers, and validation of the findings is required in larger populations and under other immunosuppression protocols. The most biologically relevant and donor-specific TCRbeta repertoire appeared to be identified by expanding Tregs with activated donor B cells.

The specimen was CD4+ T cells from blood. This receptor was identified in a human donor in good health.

The CDR3 protein sequence reads: CASSDLDRGELFF. The DNA sequence is given as TGTGCCAGCAGTGACTTGGACAGGGGGGAGCTGTTTTTT. Recombination linked TRBV6-1 to TRBJ2-2; TRBD1 aligns with 7 central bases. CDR1 and CDR2, looked up from the germline V gene, are MNHNS and SASEGT. Ends trimmed: V by 3 bases, J by 8 bases; bases unmatched to a gene: 3. The CDR3 starts with the cysteine, ends with the phenylalanine, and has 13 residues. Here the CDR3 DNA is all that survives: 39 bases in frame from base 1.